The next 22 T cell receptor beta chains were all read from a single sample in a study of PD-1 blockade in classical Hodgkin lymphoma. The time point was: cycle 4 day 1 (C4D1), after six to seven weeks of nivolumab. Each of the patients experienced relapse following autologous stem cell transplantation, and their brentuximab vedotin exposure differed. Generated by immunoSEQ multiplex PCR, the TCRdb table keeps only in-frame clones and is missing some. The table has approximately 84,000 clones, over 80% seen once. Here the sequenced sample was peripheral blood mononuclear cells (PBMCs), taken before the fourth cycle of nivolumab. The receptors come from a human donor with classical Hodgkin lymphoma.

In the case of this clone: This same CDR3 is encoded by further DNA sequences in the sample. The V call is TRBV5-1, the J call TRBJ2-7; a weak D match, TRBD1 (5 bases). V lost 1 base and J lost 6, with 8 bases in between. The CDR3 covers 12 residues. The germline V gene encodes CDR1 SGHRS and CDR2 YFSETQ. The DNA of the CDR3 is TGCGCCAGCAGCTTGCAGGGTGGCGAGCAGTACTTC. As protein: CASSLQGGEQYF.

The rearrangement uses TRBV6-4 and TRBJ1-5, with no clear D. Deletions cut 6 bases from V and 10 bases from J, with 19 bases between. The CDR3 spans 14 residues. Germline V gene lookup returns CDR1 MRHNA and CDR2 SNTAGT. The CDR3 DNA is TGTGCCAGCAGCGAGGAAGAGGGCGCCCGTCCCCAGCATTTT. This sequence encodes CASSEEEGARPQHF.

This clone was counted at least ten times. The chain combines TRBV7-8 with TRBJ1-1, with no clear D. Trimming removed 3 bases at V and 3 bases at J, with 11 bases between. CDR1 is SGHVS, CDR2 FQNEAQ, per germline. The CDR3 has 14 residues. The CDR3 DNA reads as TGTGCCAGCAGCTTGCGGGGATATGACACTGAAGCTTTCTTT. The encoded protein is CASSLRGYDTEAFF.

A few counts support this clone. The rearrangement uses TRBV5-1 and TRBJ2-5; the match to TRBD1 covers 7 bases. The V and J ends lost 3 bases and 1 base, in that order; junction bases with no gene match: 3. The germline CDR1 and CDR2 sequences are SGHRS and YFSETQ. This CDR3 spans 14 amino acids. The CDR3 sequence is CASSYGTVQETQYF. CDR3 nucleotides: TGCGCCAGCAGCTACGGGACAGTCCAAGAGACCCAGTACTTC.

The chain carries TRBV12-5 and TRBJ2-5; no reliable D call. Germline V gene sequence: CDR1 LGHNT, CDR2 FRNRAP. Trimming took 2 bases from V and 1 from J, leaving 17 bases between them. The CDR3 runs 17 residues. This CDR3 reads CASGLSSQPDPQETQYF. CDR3 DNA sequence: TGTGCTAGTGGTTTGTCATCGCAGCCTGATCCCCAAGAGACCCAGTACTTC.

V is TRBV9 and J is TRBJ2-3; D perhaps matches TRBD2 (5 bases). Germline assignment: CDR1 SGDLS and CDR2 YYNGEE. This CDR3 region has 14 residues. V lost 4 bases to trimming and J lost 6 bases, with 15 bases between them. CDR3 sequence: CASSLSGVLDTQYF. The CDR3 DNA reads as TGTGCCAGCAGCCTCAGCGGCGTTTTGGATACGCAGTATTTT.

J is TRBJ2-7 and V is TRBV9; 12 nucleotides agree with TRBD2. CDR3 length equals 17 residues. Germline CDR1 is SGDLS and CDR2 is YYNGEE. After removal of 3 bases from V and 6 bases from J, the junction contained 13 bases not matched to a gene. CDR3 bases: TGTGCCAGCAGCGCGCAACCTAGCGGGAGGGCCCTCGGCGAGCAGTACTTC. Amino acids: CASSAQPSGRALGEQYF. Filled out from reference TRBV9 and TRBJ2-7, the complete variable domain reads DSGVTQTPKHLITATGQRVTLRCSPRSGDLSVYWYQQSLDQGLQFLIQYYNGEERAKGNILERFSAQQFPDLHSELNLSSLELGDSALYFCASSAQPSGRALGEQYFGPGTRLTVT.

This clone has a single count. A junction end diverges from the germline sequence, so it may reflect a read error. The chain has TRBV10-3 and TRBJ2-5; D may be TRBD1 (6 bases). The CDR3 runs 12 residues. Germline V CDR1 and CDR2: ENHRY, SYGVKD. The CDR3 loop reads CAISGTGTTADF. In nucleotides, the CDR3 is TGTGCCATCAGTGGGACCGGGACAACTGCGGACTTC.

The chain recombines TRBV4-1 with TRBJ2-2, with D maybe TRBD1 (6 bases). Trimming took off 5 bases at V and 0 bases at J, with 10 bases between the two ends. The CDR3 spans 15 residues. Germline values: CDR1 MGHRA, CDR2 YSYEKL. The chain's CDR3 is CASSRQETNTGELFF. CDR3 nucleotide sequence: TGCGCCAGCAGCAGACAGGAAACGAACACCGGGGAGCTGTTTTTT.

This chain connects TRBV7-9 to TRBJ1-5, with D possibly TRBD1 on 6 matching bases. The CDR3 runs to 15 residues. Per germline, CDR1 SEHNR and CDR2 FQNEAQ (reference sequence). With 8 bases removed from V and 4 bases from J, the gap between germline ends came to 18 bases. The CDR3 DNA is TGTGCCAGCCAAAAGGGGGAATCAATGAATCAGCCCCAGCATTTT. Amino acids: CASQKGESMNQPQHF. Complete variable domain (other parts from reference TRBV7-9 and TRBJ1-5): DTGVSQNPRHKITKRGQNVTFRCDPISEHNRLYWYRQTLGQGPEFLTYFQNEAQLEKSRLLSDRFSAERPKGSFSTLEIQRTEQGDSAMYLCASQKGESMNQPQHFGDGTRLSIL.

This chain links TRBV19 with TRBJ1-1, with D uncertain. V was pared by 1 base and J by 0 bases, with 12 bases between. The germline V gene encodes CDR1 LNHDA and CDR2 SQIVND (reference sequence). CDR3 size: 16 residues. The CDR3 DNA sequence: TGTGCCAGTAGTATAGTAGGCGGCTACATGAACACTGAAGCTTTCTTT. It specifies CASSIVGGYMNTEAFF.

The chain joins TRBV15 to TRBJ1-5; 7 nucleotides line up with TRBD1. Germline V lookup: CDR1 LNHNV, CDR2 YYDKDF (reference sequence). V was pared by 2 bases and J by 5 bases, with 9 bases of the junction left unmatched. The CDR3 loop spans 16 amino acids. DNA of the CDR3: TGTGCCACCAGCAGACCCCCGCAGGGGGGGGATCAGCCCCAGCATTTT. Residues: CATSRPPQGGDQPQHF.

This chain uses TRBV6-5 with TRBJ2-3, with no clear D. This CDR3 comprises 12 residues. V was shortened by 6 bases and J by 0 bases, with 4 bases between the two germline ends. CDR1 and CDR2 (germline): MNHEY, SVGAGI. The CDR3 protein is CASRASTDTQYF. CDR3 DNA: TGTGCCAGCAGGGCTAGCACAGATACGCAGTATTTT.

In its sample, this clone was seen once. This rearrangement joins TRBV5-1 to TRBJ2-5; TRBD1 matches 7 bases. The CDR3 is 13 residues long. The ends lost 6 bases at V and 2 bases at J; junction bases unmatched: 4. CDR1 SGHRS and CDR2 YFSETQ come from the germline V gene. The CDR3 spells CASTGQTQETQYF. The CDR3 bases are TGCGCCAGCACGGGACAGACTCAAGAGACCCAGTACTTC.

V gene TRBV4-1 combines with J gene TRBJ2-7; perhaps TRBD2 as D (7 bases). This CDR3 is built from 15 residues. V lost 3 bases and J lost 4, with 16 bases in between. Germline lookup yields CDR1 MGHRA and CDR2 YSYEKL. The DNA for the CDR3 is TGCGCCAGCAGCCATAACAAAGGGGGGGGATACGAGCAGTACTTC. Protein sequence: CASSHNKGGGYEQYF.

The rearrangement uses TRBV18 and TRBJ2-1; D call uncertain. Germline CDR1 KGHSH, CDR2 LQKENI. This CDR3 region has 16 residues. Trimming pared 5 bases from V and 0 bases from J, leaving 14 bases between. The CDR3 loop is CASSSPGSSSYNEQFF. The CDR3 DNA is TGTGCCAGCTCATCGCCTGGATCCAGCTCCTACAATGAGCAGTTCTTC.

This clone was recorded once. The rearrangement links TRBV7-2 to TRBJ2-3; 7 bases align to TRBD2. This CDR3 has 14 residues. V trimming: 4 bases; J trimming: 11 bases; junction bases outside the gene matches: 12. The V gene's germline CDR1 is SGHTA and CDR2 FQGNSA. The chain's CDR3 is CASSSSGPPLVQYF. Written as DNA, the CDR3 is TGTGCCAGCAGCTCTAGCGGACCGCCCCTTGTGCAGTATTTT. The full variable domain, with the rest looked up from reference TRBV7-2 and TRBJ2-3, is GAGVSQSPSNKVTEKGKDVELRCDPISGHTALYWYRQSLGQGLEFLIYFQGNSAPDKSGLPSDRFSAERTGGSVSTLTIQRTQQEDSAVYLCASSSSGPPLVQYFGPGTRLTVL.

This chain uses TRBV5-4 with TRBJ1-2, with D possibly being TRBD1 (5 bases). This CDR3 has 13 residues. Germline lookup yields CDR1 SGHNT and CDR2 YYREEE (reference sequence). V was cut by 5 bases and J by 8 bases, with 16 bases left in between. For the CDR3, the DNA is TGTGCCAGCAGGTTGATAGGGGTGGAGGGCTACACCTTC. This gives the protein CASRLIGVEGYTF. Looking up the rest from reference TRBV5-4 and TRBJ1-2 gives the full variable domain: ETGVTQSPTHLIKTRGQQVTLRCSSQSGHNTVSWYQQALGQGPQFIFQYYREEENGRGNFPPRFSGLQFPNYSSELNVNALELDDSALYLCASRLIGVEGYTFGSGTRLTVV.

The V and J genes are TRBV18 and TRBJ2-3, with unresolved D. The CDR3 spans 16 residues. V was pared by 7 bases and J by 0 bases, with 17 bases between. Germline loops: CDR1 KGHSH, CDR2 LQKENI. CDR3 bases: TGTGCCAGCTGGCCCCTCCCCGGCACTAGCACAGATACGCAGTATTTT. Encoded protein: CASWPLPGTSTDTQYF.

The chain uses TRBV4-3 and TRBJ1-5; the D is unclear. CDR3 length: 16 amino acids. Germline values: CDR1 LGHNA, CDR2 YSLEER. Trimming left V 0 bases short and J 0 bases short, with 9 bases between. The CDR3 sequence: CASSQDLGDSNQPQHF. The CDR3 region has the DNA TGCGCCAGCAGCCAAGATCTTGGGGATAGCAATCAGCCCCAGCATTTT.

The V call is TRBV9, the J call TRBJ1-2; 9 bases align to TRBD1. Trimming took 3 bases from V and 0 from J; bases not matched to a gene: 9. There are 17 residues in the CDR3. Germline CDR1 is SGDLS and CDR2 is YYNGEE. CDR3 in amino acids: CASSADRGYGANYGYTF. The CDR3 coding sequence is TGTGCCAGCAGCGCGGACAGGGGATATGGGGCTAACTATGGCTACACCTTC.

The CDR3 nucleotides read TGTGCCAGCAACCCATCTCTGCGGGACAATACATACGAGCAGTACTTC. Translation gives CASNPSLRDNTYEQYF. The genes are TRBV21-1 and TRBJ2-7. TRBV21-1 is termed a pseudogene. The CDR3 sequence is 16 residues long.